This T cell receptor (beta chain) was sequenced in a study of tumor and adjacent non-tumor tissue in lung cancer listed by TCRdb under 2018. For the wider study: The cohort included about eleven adenocarcinoma, 2 squamous cell carcinoma and 1 small cell lung cancer patients. Among the approximately 15 patients, ages ranged from about 31 to 85 years, 10 were men and 5 were women, and disease was TNM stage I to III. In total, sequencing yielded 125,075,908 productive TCRbeta reads, which works out to an average of around 3.9 million reads per sample. Using bulk TCRbeta repertoires from over 14 lung cancer patients, the study set lung tumor tissue side by side with matched distant non-tumor lung tissue. A few dozen paired specimens, one tumor and one normal lung sample per patient, were profiled by TCRbeta CDR3 sequencing. Study-level results and caveats: TCR diversity was significantly higher in younger patients, and higher tumor TCR diversity was associated with shorter overall and disease-free survival. Neither the sequencing platform nor unique molecular identifiers are mentioned in the methods. A significantly larger cumulative share of the repertoire was made up by the top 100 clones in normal lung than in tumor tissue. Only roughly 15 patients were in the cohort, and the authors stated that larger samples and more detailed clinical data are needed. Tumor tissue showed significantly higher TCR diversity (inverse Simpson) than normal lung tissue, at around 460 vs 160 (P = 0.0075, Mann-Whitney U test). Peripheral blood was not sequenced, so blood TCRbeta repertoires in these lung cancer patients were not examined.

CDR1 SGHAT and CDR2 FQNNGV were looked up in the germline V gene. The CDR3 numbers 14 residues from cysteine through phenylalanine. The DNA shown is the 42-base CDR3, in frame from base 1. Libraries came from multiplex PCR. Instrument on record: Illumina HiSeq 2500. Following protocols modified from ARM-PCR, the researchers constructed TCRbeta libraries through three rounds of nested PCR with primers (Table S4). PCR products of 200-500 bp were gel-excised and purified with the QIAquick gel extraction kit before sequencing. As for how the authors treated the data: Reads were cleaned with Trimmomatic, merged with FLASH into complete CDR3 sequences, and assigned to V(D)J germline segments with MiTCR. Clonal diversity was calculated as the inverse Simpson's index using VDJtools. In-frame sequences lacking a premature stop codon were counted as productive reads. TCRdb applied fastp at Q25 and MiXCR to the public reads, then kept only in-frame beta chains. Rows merge per CDR3 protein into single entries with the most common DNA and genes. The V and J calls reflect TCRdb's pipeline rather than the authors' work. For this sample the table gives some 200,000 distinct CDR3 sequences, of which 71% were detected only once. The biggest ten clones account for approximately 25% of the sample.

A word on this clonotype: Its antigen is currently not known. A read error may produce the germline difference seen at one junction end.

RNA was extracted from bulk unsorted tissue and checked for quality with a NanoDrop ND-1000 and an Agilent 2100. Newly diagnosed lung cancer patients without prior chemotherapy who had been admitted for thoracic surgery in China between August and November 2014 were enrolled as donors. Patients who had received previous radiotherapy or chemotherapy, or who had another concurrent cancer, were excluded from the study. Pieces of surgical tissue measuring about 1-2.1 cm3 were kept in RNAlater solution and held at -80 degrees C until needed. Sequenced sample: lung tumor tissue. The receptor chain draws on TRBV11-2 and TRBJ2-2, with 7 middle bases fitting TRBD2. The clonotype comes from a man aged 55 to 70 with non-small cell lung cancer. The CDR3 region reads CASSFGTNTGGLFF. At the DNA level, the sequence is TGTGCCAGCAGCTTCGGGACTAACACCGGGGGGCTGTTTTTT.